This TCR beta chain was identified in a study of cytomegalovirus exposure and HLA in healthy donors. The CDR3 loop spans 13 amino acids. V lost 6 bases and J 0 bases, leaving 9 bases between the germline ends. Germline assignment: CDR1 SEHNR and CDR2 FQNEAQ (reference sequence). PCR primers comprised 60 Vbeta and 13 Jbeta primers. Produced via immunoSEQ multiplex PCR; TCRdb's table is partial and in-frame only. The sample shows 130,000 to 150,000 clones, roughly 80% of them seen only once. The clonotype comes from a man aged 35-49 years in good health and CMV-seronegative. The sample comprised PBMCs. The rearrangement links TRBV7-9 to TRBJ2-7; the D is unclear. The chain's CDR3 is CASRSPVSYEQYF. The CDR3 DNA sequence: TGTGCCAGCAGATCGCCGGTCTCCTACGAGCAGTACTTC.